This T cell receptor (beta chain) was sequenced in a study of identical twins. Study results and limitations: Out-of-frame TCR alpha sharing observed in monozygotic twins exceeded model estimates. Out-of-frame beta chain sequences displayed weaker excess sharing between twins.

Healthy Caucasians supplied all donations. Each CDR3 protein gets one entry after TCRdb re-called the 5' RACE reads with MiXCR. The sample includes approximately 410,000 distinct CDR3 sequences, 18% of them seen just once. The V end was cut by 2 bases, the J end by 4 bases, with 20 bases between. CDR3 size: 17 residues. Germline-derived CDR1 and CDR2 are SGHTA and FQGNSA. On this clonotype itself: What it recognizes is unknown.

The J gene is TRBJ2-5, the V gene TRBV7-2, with D possibly matching TRBD1 (6 bases). The source material was naive T cells sorted from blood. This TCR came from a man aged 45-65 years in good health. The CDR3 DNA sequence: TGTGCCAGCAGCTTAAGCGCCCCGAATAGAGGGGGAGAGACCCAGTACTTC. Encoded protein: CASSLSAPNRGGETQYF.